The clone carrying this T cell receptor (beta chain) has at least ten counts. Its specificity is not known. The data were obtained in a study of post-analysis software for immune sequencing data. The overall study: Included courses were relapsing-remitting and secondary progressive multiple sclerosis; progressive-relapsing multiple sclerosis was also included. Study outcomes and limitations: Batch-mates among the samples co-clustered strongly by F measure. When compared against controls, multiple sclerosis patients showed significantly lower normalized Chao1 diversity. In patients, TRBV5-6, TRBV5-1 and TRBV20-1 belonged to four or five TRBV segments found more frequently than in controls.

Libraries were made from TCR beta cDNA, and they carried unique molecular identifiers. TCRdb called the PCR reads again in MiXCR, with one record for every CDR3 protein. The sample lists around 260,000 distinct CDR3 sequences, 35% to 40% occurring once. Trimming pared 6 bases from V and 2 bases from J, leaving 12 bases between. Germline assignment: CDR1 MGHRA and CDR2 YSYEKL. The CDR3 covers 14 residues. The sample consisted of blood. The sequence was obtained from a girl under 18 with multiple sclerosis. The rearrangement uses TRBV4-1 and TRBJ2-3; weak D call: TRBD2 (6 bases). DNA for the CDR3: TGCGCCAGCAGGGGGGGACCGAACACAGATACGCAGTATTTT. Amino acid sequence: CASRGGPNTDTQYF.